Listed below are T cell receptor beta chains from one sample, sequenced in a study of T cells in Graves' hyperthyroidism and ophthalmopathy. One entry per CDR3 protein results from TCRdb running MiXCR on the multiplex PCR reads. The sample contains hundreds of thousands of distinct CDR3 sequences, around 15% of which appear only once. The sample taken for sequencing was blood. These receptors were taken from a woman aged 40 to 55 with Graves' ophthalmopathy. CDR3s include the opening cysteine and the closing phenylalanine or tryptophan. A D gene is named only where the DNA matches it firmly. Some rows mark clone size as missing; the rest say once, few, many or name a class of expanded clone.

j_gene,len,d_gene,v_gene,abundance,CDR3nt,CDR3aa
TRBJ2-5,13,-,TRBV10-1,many,TGCGCCAGTTGCCCTCGGAGGAAAGAGACCCAGTACTTC,CASCPRRKETQYF
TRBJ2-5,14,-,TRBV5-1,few,TGCGCCAGCAGCTTGGGACAGGTCCTCGAGACCCAGTACTTC,CASSLGQVLETQYF
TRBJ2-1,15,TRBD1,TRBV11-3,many,TGTGCCAGCAGCTCCGGGACAGGGAGTGTTTATGAGCAGTTCTTC,CASSSGTGSVYEQFF
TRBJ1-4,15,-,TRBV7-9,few,TGTGCCAGCAGCTTAGCGCGGCAGACTAATGAAAAACTGTTTTTT,CASSLARQTNEKLFF
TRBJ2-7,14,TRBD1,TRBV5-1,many,TGTGCCAGCAGCTTAGGACAGGGGTTCTACGAGCAGTACTTC,CASSLGQGFYEQYF
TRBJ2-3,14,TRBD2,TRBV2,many,TGTGCCAGCACTAGCGGGGGTGGTACAGATACGCAGTATTTT,CASTSGGGTDTQYF
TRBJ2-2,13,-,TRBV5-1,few,TGCGCCAGCAGTTCGGACATCACCGAGGAGCTGTTTTTT,CASSSDITEELFF
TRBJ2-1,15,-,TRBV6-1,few,TGTGCCAGCAGTGACCGGTTAGCGAGAGACAATGAGCAGTTCTTC,CASSDRLARDNEQFF
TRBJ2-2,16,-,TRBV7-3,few,TGTGCCAGCAGCTTAATTTTTGCAGCGAACACCGGGGAGCTGTTTTTT,CASSLIFAANTGELFF
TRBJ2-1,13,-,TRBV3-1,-,TGTGCCAGCAGCCAAGGACTTATAAATGAGCAGTTCTTC,CASSQGLINEQFF
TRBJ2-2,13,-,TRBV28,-,TGTGCCAACAGAACGGGGAACACCGGGGAGCTGTTTTTT,CANRTGNTGELFF
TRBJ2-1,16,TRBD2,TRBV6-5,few,TGTGCCAGCAGTTACTCGAACCTAGCGGGGTACAATGAGCAGTTCTTC,CASSYSNLAGYNEQFF
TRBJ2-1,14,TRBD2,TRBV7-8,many,TGTGCCAGCACCCTAACGACTAGCGGTAATGAGCAGTTCTTC,CASTLTTSGNEQFF
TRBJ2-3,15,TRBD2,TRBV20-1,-,TGCAGTGCTAGATTAGCGGGGACGGGAACAGATACGCAGTATTTT,CSARLAGTGTDTQYF
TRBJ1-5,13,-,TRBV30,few,TGTGCCTGGAGCCGGTCAGGGGACCAGCCCCAGCATTTT,CAWSRSGDQPQHF
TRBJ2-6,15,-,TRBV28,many,TGTGCCAGCAGCGGGGGACAGACAGGGGCCAACGTCCTGACTTTC,CASSGGQTGANVLTF
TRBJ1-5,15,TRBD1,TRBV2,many,TGTGCCAGCAGTCCCGGGACAGATGTTAATCAGCCCCAGCATTTT,CASSPGTDVNQPQHF
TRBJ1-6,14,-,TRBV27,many,TGTGCCAGCAGGGTTTTCGCCTATAATTCACCCCTCCACTTT,CASRVFAYNSPLHF
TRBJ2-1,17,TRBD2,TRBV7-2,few,TGTGCCAGCAGCTTAGAGTGGGGGAGGGCCGAGCTGAGTGAGCAGTTCTTC,CASSLEWGRAELSEQFF
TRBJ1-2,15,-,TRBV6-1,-,TGTGCCAGCAGCCAGGAGGGCCTATTCCTGGGGGGCTACACCTTC,CASSQEGLFLGGYTF
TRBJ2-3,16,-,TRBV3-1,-,TGTGCCAGCAGCCAAGTCCGGGGGGCTTTGTCAGATACGCAGTATTTT,CASSQVRGALSDTQYF
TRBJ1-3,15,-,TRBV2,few,TGTGCCAGCAGCGACGAGGGGACCAGAGGAAACACCATATATTTT,CASSDEGTRGNTIYF
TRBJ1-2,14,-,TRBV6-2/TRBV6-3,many,TGTGCCAGCAGTTATGAGAAAAGGGATTATGGCTACACCTTC,CASSYEKRDYGYTF
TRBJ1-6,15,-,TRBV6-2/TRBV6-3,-,TGTGCCAGCAGACGACAGAGCTCCTATAATTCACCCCTCCACTTT,CASRRQSSYNSPLHF
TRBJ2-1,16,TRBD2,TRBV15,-,TGTGCCACCAGCTATTCCCGAGCGGGAGTCGGTAATGAGCAGTTCTTC,CATSYSRAGVGNEQFF
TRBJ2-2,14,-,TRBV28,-,TGTGCCAGCAGTTTTGGATGGGAGTCCGGGGAGCTGTTTTTT,CASSFGWESGELFF
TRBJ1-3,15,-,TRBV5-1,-,TGCGCCAGCAGCTCAGACGGGACCTTAGGAAACACCATATATTTT,CASSSDGTLGNTIYF
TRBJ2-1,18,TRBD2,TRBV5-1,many,TGCGCCAGCAGCATTAGCGGGAGGGCCCTCGGAAACTACAATGAGCAGTTCTTC,CASSISGRALGNYNEQFF